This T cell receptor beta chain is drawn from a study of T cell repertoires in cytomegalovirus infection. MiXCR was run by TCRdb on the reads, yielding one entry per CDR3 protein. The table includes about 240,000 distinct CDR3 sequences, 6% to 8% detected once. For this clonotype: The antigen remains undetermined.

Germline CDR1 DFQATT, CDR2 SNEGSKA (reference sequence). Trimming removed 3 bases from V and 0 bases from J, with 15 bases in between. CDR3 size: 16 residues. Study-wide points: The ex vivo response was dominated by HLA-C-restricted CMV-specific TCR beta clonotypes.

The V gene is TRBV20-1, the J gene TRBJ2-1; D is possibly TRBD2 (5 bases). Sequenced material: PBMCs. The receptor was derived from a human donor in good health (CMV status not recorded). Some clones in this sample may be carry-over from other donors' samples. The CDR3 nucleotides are TGCAGTGCTAGGGAAAAACTAGAGATCTCCTACAATGAGCAGTTCTTC. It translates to CSAREKLEISYNEQFF.